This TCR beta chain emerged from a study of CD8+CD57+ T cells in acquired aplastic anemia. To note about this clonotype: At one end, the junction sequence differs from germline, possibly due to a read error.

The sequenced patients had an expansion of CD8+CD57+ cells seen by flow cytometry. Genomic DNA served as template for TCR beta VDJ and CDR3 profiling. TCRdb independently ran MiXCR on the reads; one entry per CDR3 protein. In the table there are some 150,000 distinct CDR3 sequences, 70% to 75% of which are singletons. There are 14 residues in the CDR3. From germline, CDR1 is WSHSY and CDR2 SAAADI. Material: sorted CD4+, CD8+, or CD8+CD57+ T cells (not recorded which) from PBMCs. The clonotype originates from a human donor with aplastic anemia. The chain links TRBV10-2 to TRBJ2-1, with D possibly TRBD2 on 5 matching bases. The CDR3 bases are TGCGCCAGCAAGGAGGCTATTACAATGGATGAGCGGTTCTTC. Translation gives CASKEAITMDERFF.